This T cell receptor beta chain was documented in a study of blood T cell repertoires in COVID-19. Study background: Sites across the United States, Italy and Spain contributed samples from acute and convalescent COVID-19. Sample material is recorded as cDNA or gDNA derived from T cells, B-cell-depleted T cells, or PBMCs.

CDR3 size: 18 residues. V was clipped by 4 bases and J by 0 bases; unmatched bases: 15. Authors' methods: It was from reference gene primer amplification that nucleated cell counts were estimated. Libraries were prepared by immunoSEQ multiplex PCR; TCRdb keeps only in-frame clonotypes and omits some of them. V and J calls and clone size are copied from that table; D and trimming were computed from the DNA. The repertoire holds under 200,000 clones, around nine tenths seen once, with 3.7% in the top ten. The TCR was taken from a man between 18 and 29 years old with active or convalescent COVID-19. The sample comprised peripheral blood. The rearrangement uses TRBV23-1 and TRBJ2-7; 7 positions agree with TRBD1. TRBV23-1 has ORF status, its function being uncertain. CDR3 protein: CASSRLHRDSQSSYEQYV. CDR3 sequence (DNA): TGCGCCAGCAGTCGGCTACACCGGGACAGCCAAAGCTCCTACGAGCAGTACGTC.